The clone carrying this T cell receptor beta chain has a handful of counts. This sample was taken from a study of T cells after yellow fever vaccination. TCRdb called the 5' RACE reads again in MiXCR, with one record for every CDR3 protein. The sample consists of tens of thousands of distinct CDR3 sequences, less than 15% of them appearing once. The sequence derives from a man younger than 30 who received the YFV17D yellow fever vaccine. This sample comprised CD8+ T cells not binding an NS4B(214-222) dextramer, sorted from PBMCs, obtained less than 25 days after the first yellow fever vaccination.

The CDR3 region is CASSLGGYNIQYF. The CDR3, as DNA: TGTGCCAGCAGTCTAGGTGGCTATAACATTCAGTACTTC. The chain has TRBV12-3 or TRBV12-4 and TRBJ2-4, with D unresolved. Trimming left V 5 bases short and J 7 bases short, with 12 bases between. The CDR3 contains 13 residues.